A selection of T cell receptor beta chains follows, all from one sample in a study of blood T cell repertoires in COVID-19. Clones were read by immunoSEQ multiplex PCR, and TCRdb kept only the in-frame ones, dropping some. The table lists roughly 160,000 clones, approximately 82% of them singletons, with roughly 19% in the top ten. Sequencing was done on a sample of peripheral blood. The source of these receptors is a woman aged 70-85 years who had recovered from COVID-19. Both conserved end residues are part of each CDR3. Fields, in order: D gene, clone size, V gene, J gene, CDR3 protein, CDR3 DNA. D genes are given only for firm matches. Expanded clones are given a class, and other clones once, few, many or no size at all.

>-|-|TRBV7-8|TRBJ2-7
CASSPPSSPYEQYF
TGTGCCAGCAGCCCCCCCTCGTCCCCCTACGAGCAGTACTTC
>TRBD2|few|TRBV7-8|TRBJ2-7
CASSFGLAGVYEQYF
TGTGCCAGCAGCTTCGGACTAGCGGGGGTCTACGAGCAGTACTTC
>-|-|TRBV27|TRBJ1-6
CASSLTRPGLSSYNSPLHF
TGTGCCAGCAGTCTCACCCGACCAGGCCTCAGCTCCTATAATTCACCCCTCCACTTT
>TRBD2|-|TRBV29-1|TRBJ2-2
CSVGLAGATGELFF
TGCAGCGTTGGTCTAGCGGGAGCCACCGGGGAGCTGTTTTTT
>-|few|TRBV27|TRBJ1-4
CASSPRTAVNEKLFF
TGTGCCAGCAGTCCCAGGACAGCCGTTAATGAAAAACTGTTTTTT
>TRBD1|-|TRBV27|TRBJ2-7
CASSSSPGTGISYEQYF
TGTGCCAGCAGTTCGAGTCCCGGGACAGGGATCTCCTACGAGCAGTACTTC
>-|few|TRBV7-2|TRBJ2-1
CASSKGAGWNNEQFF
TGTGCCAGCAGCAAAGGGGCGGGATGGAACAATGAGCAGTTCTTC
>TRBD2|-|TRBV19|TRBJ2-3
CASRPQREGSDTQYF
TGTGCCAGTAGGCCCCAGCGGGAGGGCTCAGATACGCAGTATTTT
>TRBD2|-|TRBV5-4|TRBJ2-7
CASSLGGGSSYEQYF
TGTGCCAGCAGCTTGGGGGGGGGTAGCTCCTACGAGCAGTACTTC
>-|-|TRBV5-1|TRBJ1-1
CASSLDRAPMNTEAFF
TGCGCCAGCAGCTTGGACAGGGCCCCCATGAACACTGAAGCTTTCTTT
>TRBD1|once|TRBV5-1|TRBJ2-7
CASIPGGTGRNYEQYF
TGCGCCAGCATCCCCGGTGGGACAGGGAGGAACTACGAGCAGTACTTC
>-|-|TRBV5-1|TRBJ1-6
CASSLAGGAPLHF
TGCGCCAGCAGCTTGGCCGGCGGGGCACCCCTCCACTTT
>-|-|TRBV6-6|TRBJ1-1
CASSYSRGSATEAFF
TGTGCCAGCAGTTACAGTCGGGGTTCGGCCACTGAAGCTTTCTTT
>TRBD1|-|TRBV9|TRBJ2-5
CASSVEGQQETQYF
TGTGCCAGCAGCGTAGAGGGACAGCAAGAGACCCAGTACTTC
>-|once|TRBV20-1|TRBJ2-1
CSALYNEQFF
TGCAGTGCCCTTTACAATGAGCAGTTCTTC
>-|many|TRBV28|TRBJ2-2
CASSRRGDGELFF
TGTGCCAGCAGTCGAAGAGGTGACGGGGAGCTGTTTTTT